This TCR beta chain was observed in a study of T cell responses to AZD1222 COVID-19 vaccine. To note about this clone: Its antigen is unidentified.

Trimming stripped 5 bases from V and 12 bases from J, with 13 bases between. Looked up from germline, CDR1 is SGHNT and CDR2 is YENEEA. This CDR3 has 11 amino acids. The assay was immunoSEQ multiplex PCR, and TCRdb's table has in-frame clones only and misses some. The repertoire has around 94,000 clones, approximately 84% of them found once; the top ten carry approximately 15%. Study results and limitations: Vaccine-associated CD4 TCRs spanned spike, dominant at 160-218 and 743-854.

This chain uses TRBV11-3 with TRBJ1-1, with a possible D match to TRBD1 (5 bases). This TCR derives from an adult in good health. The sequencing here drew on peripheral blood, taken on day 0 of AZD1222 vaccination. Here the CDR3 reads CASSRDFGSFF. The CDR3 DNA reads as TGTGCCAGCAGCCGGGACTTCGGGTCTTTCTTT.